This T cell receptor beta chain was identified in a study of glioma-infiltrating T cells after dendritic cell vaccination (dated by TCRdb to the mid-2010s). In the study overall: A cohort of roughly 15 glioblastoma patients from Phase I and II dendritic cell vaccination trials was included, of whom 9 were newly diagnosed and 6 had recurrent disease. Between the early 2000s and the early 2010s, patients were given autologous tumor lysate-pulsed dendritic cell vaccination. The vaccine consisted of monocyte-derived dendritic cells cultured less than 9 days with IL-4 and GM-CSF, then pulsed overnight with autologous tumor lysate. Each patient got three intradermal injections of the dendritic cell vaccine, spaced at biweekly intervals, in the arm below the axilla. In glioblastoma patients vaccinated with dendritic cells, deep sequencing of TCR beta CDR3 regions served to measure tumor-infiltrating lymphocyte content and to compare repertoires between tumor and blood. TCR sequencing metrics, including TIL content and tumor-blood repertoire overlap, were correlated with survival after dendritic cell vaccination.

This clone was seen a handful of times. Its antigen is still unknown. There are no base qualities to consult, and no much larger clone falls within one base. V lost 4 bases and J lost 4 bases, and the count of bases not matched to a germline gene is 4. Reading the germline V gene gives CDR1 SGHRS and CDR2 YFSETQ. The CDR3, from cysteine to phenylalanine, totals 13 residues. Of the read, only the CDR3 DNA is kept; its 39 bases are in frame from base 1. The immunoSEQ assay amplified TCRB CDR3 regions from about 2 micrograms of genomic DNA, or from all available DNA when less than that amount was available. The multiplex PCR relied on 60 forward primers for TCR V beta segments and 13 reverse primers for J beta segments. Synthetic control templates were spiked into each sample at limiting dilution to estimate reads per starting template. The Illumina HiSeq System generated sequencing reads of 87 bp. The published analysis was carried out like this. To remove PCR and sequencing errors, closely related sequences were merged with a nearest neighbor algorithm. TCR overlap was measured as the percentage of unique tumor TCR beta sequences that were also present in the peripheral blood of the same patient. The clones in this table, taken by TCRdb from immuneACCESS, are in-frame only. Not every clone is retained; where verified, under half of the shortfall comes from an unresolved V gene, and the cause of the rest is unknown. D and trimming were read from the DNA, whereas the V and J calls and clone size are those reported in that table. The sample table contains around 97,000 clones; only one count was recorded for more than 80% of them. The ten largest clones take up around 12% of the sample.

Patients were selected for having adequate residual fresh-frozen tumor tissue and more than two years of available survival data. An isocitrate dehydrogenase mutation was not carried by any of the glioblastoma patients, although molecular status was otherwise variable. PBMC were collected before vaccination, two weeks after the third vaccination, and at tumor progression if tumor progression occurred. Genomic DNA was extracted with the Qiagen DNeasy Blood extraction Kit. Study-wide findings and limitations: The cohort was small and heterogeneous, only a few patients had full blood and tumor sets, and even fewer had initial-recurrent tumor pairs. Longer time to progression and overall survival after dendritic cell vaccination were predicted by higher estimated pretreatment TIL content. The three-group TCR overlap response model was characterized as speculative, and prospective validation of the model was stated to be required. No direct relationship between TCR clonality and survival was found, suggesting a diverse polyclonal response may matter.

The TCR originated in a human donor with glioblastoma. The input for sequencing was blood, taken before dendritic cell vaccination. The chain joins TRBV5-1 to TRBJ1-2; 7 bases in between match TRBD1. In nucleotides, the sequence is TGCGCCAGCAGCACCGGACAGGCCTATGGCTACACCTTC. This encodes CASSTGQAYGYTF.